Each of the 8 T cell receptor beta chains below was sequenced from the same sample in a study of T-cell memory formation after mild COVID-19. TCRdb reprocessed the 5' RACE reads via MiXCR and lists one record per CDR3 protein. The sample carries about 190,000 distinct CDR3 sequences, about a sixth recorded once. Sequencing input: PBMCs or a T cell subset sorted from them (not recorded which). Receptors were obtained from an adult woman who had mild COVID-19 (a few samples of this study predate the infection). Cell type and time point are not known.

This clonotype came up a few times. The chain carries TRBV18 and TRBJ2-1, with 12 bases aligning to TRBD1. The germline V gene encodes CDR1 KGHSH and CDR2 LQKENI. CDR3 length: 16 residues. V lost 3 bases to trimming and J lost 8 bases; unmatched junction nucleotides: 8. CDR3 region: CASSPSGTGGSYEQFF. The CDR3, as DNA: TGTGCCAGCTCACCGTCCGGGACAGGGGGCTCCTATGAGCAGTTCTTC.

This clonotype was seen only a few times. This rearrangement joins TRBV4-3 to TRBJ2-7; 7 bases are a match to TRBD1. Per germline, CDR1 LGHNA and CDR2 YSLEER. This CDR3 comprises 15 residues. V dropped 1 base and J dropped 5; count of bases not matched to a gene: 8. DNA for the CDR3: TGCGCCAGCAGCCAAGGGTTGGGACAGTTAGACGAGCAGTACTTC. This gives the protein CASSQGLGQLDEQYF.

This clonotype was picked up many times. V is TRBV27 and J is TRBJ2-7; D tentatively reads TRBD1 or TRBD2 (5 bases each). Germline CDR1 is MNHEY and CDR2 is SMNVEV (reference sequence). This CDR3 has 14 amino acids. Trimming took 3 bases from V and 5 from J, leaving 14 bases between them. CDR3: CASSFGASVNEQYF. The CDR3 DNA sequence: TGTGCCAGCAGTTTCGGGGCTTCGGTCAACGAGCAGTACTTC.

V gene TRBV12-3 or TRBV12-4 combines with J gene TRBJ2-3; no clear D. The CDR3 consists of 14 residues. V lost 3 bases and J lost 3, with 10 bases in between. The CDR3 sequence is CASSFMAKTDTQYF. The CDR3 bases are TGTGCCAGCAGTTTTATGGCCAAAACAGATACGCAGTATTTT.

The chain carries TRBV20-1 and TRBJ1-4; D is possibly TRBD1 (5 bases). The CDR3 consists of 15 residues. V lost 4 bases and J lost 7, with 19 bases in between. CDR1 and CDR2 from the germline V gene are DFQATT and SNEGSKA (reference sequence). DNA for the CDR3: TGCAGTGCTACCTACTGGGACGGAGAGGGTGAAAAACTGTTTTTT. Translated, it gives CSATYWDGEGEKLFF.

The chain carries TRBV4-1 and TRBJ2-3; 9 bases map to TRBD2. There are 19 residues in the CDR3. CDR1 and CDR2 (germline): MGHRA, YSYEKL. Germline trimming cut 1 base from V and 4 bases from J; bases unmatched to any gene: 15. CDR3 amino acids: CASSQALLRGAGGPDTQYF. For the CDR3, the DNA is TGCGCCAGCAGCCAAGCCCTCCTCCGCGGAGCGGGGGGACCAGATACGCAGTATTTT.

The V gene is TRBV29-1, the J gene TRBJ1-2; 7 nucleotides agree with TRBD1. V lost 4 bases and J lost 5; bases outside the gene matches: 4. This CDR3 has 12 amino acids. Germline V gene lookup returns CDR1 SQVTM and CDR2 ANQGSEA. The CDR3 sequence: CSVGDSKYGYTF. CDR3 in DNA: TGCAGCGTTGGGGACAGTAAATATGGCTACACCTTC. The variable domain in full, with the rest retrieved from reference TRBV29-1 and TRBJ1-2, is SAVISQKPSRDICQRGTSLTIQCQVDSQVTMMFWYRQQPGQSLTLIATANQGSEATYESGFVIDKFPISRPNLTFSTLTVSNMSPEDSSIYLCSVGDSKYGYTFGSGTRLTVV.

This clonotype was detected a few times. The chain recombines TRBV7-8 with TRBJ2-7; the D call may be TRBD1 or TRBD2 (5 bases each). Germline V CDR1 and CDR2: SGHVS, FQNEAQ. This CDR3 region has 16 residues. V was cut by 5 bases and J by 3 bases, with 20 bases left in between. The CDR3 sequence is CASSKTPGPFFYEQYF. The DNA for the CDR3 is TGTGCCAGCAGCAAAACCCCGGGACCTTTCTTCTACGAGCAGTACTTC.